This is a list of T cell receptor beta chains from one sample in a study of T cells in Graves' hyperthyroidism and ophthalmopathy. TCRdb fed the multiplex PCR reads into MiXCR, producing one record per CDR3 protein. The table has around 300,000 distinct CDR3 sequences, 13% seen once; the top ten hold roughly 8%. Material for sequencing was blood. The receptor source for this set is a woman aged 30 to 39 with Graves' hyperthyroidism that later progressed to Graves' ophthalmopathy. The CDR3 runs from the conserved cysteine through the conserved F or W. A D gene is named only where the DNA matches it firmly. The size field is filled for only some rows; it gives once, few, many or a size class.

d_gene	v_gene	abundance	j_gene	CDR3aa	CDR3nt
NA	TRBV7-9	NA	TRBJ1-4	CASSLREVDEKLFF	TGTGCCAGCAGCTTGAGGGAGGTCGATGAAAAACTGTTTTTT
NA	TRBV20-1	many	TRBJ1-6	CSAREAGTLHF	TGCAGTGCTAGAGAAGCTGGTACACTCCACTTT
NA	TRBV3-1	NA	TRBJ2-1	CASSQDWTTIAEQFF	TGTGCCAGCAGCCAAGACTGGACTACAATAGCCGAGCAGTTCTTC
TRBD2	TRBV7-9	NA	TRBJ2-1	CASSLVGLARSPYNEQFF	TGTGCCAGCAGCTTAGTGGGACTAGCGAGGAGCCCCTACAATGAGCAGTTCTTC
NA	TRBV5-4	many	TRBJ1-1	CASSFGTALTEAFF	TGTGCCAGCAGCTTTGGGACGGCTTTGACTGAAGCTTTCTTT
NA	TRBV10-3	many	TRBJ2-2	CAISDLGNTGELFF	TGTGCCATCAGTGATCTGGGGAACACCGGGGAGCTGTTTTTT
TRBD2	TRBV5-6	NA	TRBJ2-3	CASSLALVAGVTDTQYF	TGTGCCAGCAGCTTGGCCTTAGTAGCGGGAGTCACAGATACGCAGTATTTT
NA	TRBV5-1	many	TRBJ2-1	CASSEHSSYNEQFF	TGCGCCAGCTCAGAACATAGCTCCTACAATGAGCAGTTCTTC
NA	TRBV3-1	many	TRBJ2-5	CASSSDGGVATQYF	TGTGCCAGCAGCTCTGACGGGGGCGTAGCGACCCAGTACTTC
NA	TRBV25-1	NA	TRBJ1-1	CASIRHTGSEAFF	TGTGCCAGCATCAGACACACCGGGTCCGAAGCTTTCTTT
NA	TRBV10-3	NA	TRBJ2-2	CAISEGDGVDTGELFF	TGTGCCATCAGTGAGGGGGATGGGGTGGACACCGGGGAGCTGTTTTTT
TRBD2	TRBV3-1	few	TRBJ2-5	CASSQDRAGGRATQYF	TGTGCCAGCAGCCAAGATCGGGCGGGGGGCCGAGCGACCCAGTACTTC
NA	TRBV19	NA	TRBJ1-5	CASSMRGERGQPQHF	TGTGCCAGTAGTATGAGAGGGGAGAGGGGTCAGCCCCAGCATTTT
NA	TRBV29-1	few	TRBJ2-2	CSVVDGGRGWELFF	TGCAGCGTTGTTGACGGGGGCCGAGGGTGGGAGCTGTTTTTT
TRBD2	TRBV28	NA	TRBJ2-7	CASSLFSSGSNRHEQYF	TGTGCCAGCAGTTTATTTTCTAGCGGGAGCAATCGGCACGAGCAGTACTTC
NA	TRBV2	many	TRBJ1-1	CASRRDTNTEAFF	TGTGCCAGCCGCCGGGACACGAACACTGAAGCTTTCTTT
NA	TRBV14	many	TRBJ2-3	CASSPGGDPDTQYF	TGTGCCAGCAGCCCAGGAGGCGACCCAGATACGCAGTATTTT
NA	TRBV5-4	NA	TRBJ2-1	CASSLANGMGNEQFF	TGTGCCAGCAGCTTGGCCAACGGGATGGGGAATGAGCAGTTCTTC
NA	TRBV20-1	once	TRBJ2-7	CSARVPEDEQYEQYF	TGCAGTGCTAGAGTTCCCGAGGACGAGCAGTACGAGCAGTACTTC
TRBD1	TRBV28	few	TRBJ1-2	CASRGGQTYGYTF	TGTGCCAGCCGGGGGGGACAGACCTATGGCTACACCTTC
NA	TRBV7-7	many	TRBJ2-5	CASSPRAGSQAAQYF	TGTGCTAGCTCCCCTAGGGCAGGGTCACAAGCGGCCCAGTACTTC
NA	TRBV7-3	many	TRBJ2-5	CASSPYGGETQYF	TGTGCCAGCAGCCCGTATGGAGGGGAGACCCAGTACTTC
TRBD1	TRBV7-9	many	TRBJ2-7	CASGWGQGDYEQYF	TGTGCCAGCGGATGGGGGCAGGGGGATTACGAGCAGTACTTC
NA	TRBV15	many	TRBJ2-7	CATSSAPGRGGRLVYYEQYF	TGTGCCACCAGCAGTGCCCCGGGCAGGGGTGGAAGACTAGTGTACTACGAGCAGTACTTC
TRBD2	TRBV7-9	few	TRBJ2-5	CASSPGPSGRLETQYF	TGTGCCAGCAGCCCAGGGCCTAGCGGGAGATTGGAGACCCAGTACTTC
TRBD2	TRBV7-9	NA	TRBJ2-3	CASSGLLAGVGMGSTDTQYF	TGTGCCAGCAGCGGATTACTAGCGGGAGTTGGAATGGGAAGCACAGATACGCAGTATTTT
NA	TRBV25-1	few	TRBJ2-7	CASSEYYSSYEQYF	TGTGCCAGCAGTGAATACTACAGCTCCTACGAGCAGTACTTC
TRBD1	TRBV19	few	TRBJ2-7	CASSITTGGNYEQYF	TGTGCCAGTAGTATAACCACAGGGGGAAACTACGAGCAGTACTTC
NA	TRBV28	many	TRBJ1-3	CASSRADSSGNTIYF	TGTGCCAGCAGCCGAGCTGACAGCTCTGGAAACACCATATATTTT
TRBD2	TRBV18	many	TRBJ2-2	CASSPPIHGRVTGELFF	TGTGCCAGCTCACCACCGATTCATGGGAGGGTCACCGGGGAGCTGTTTTTT
NA	TRBV4-1	NA	TRBJ2-3	CASSLMGLRTDTQYF	TGCGCCAGCAGCCTCATGGGACTTCGCACAGATACGCAGTATTTT
NA	TRBV7-9	many	TRBJ2-5	CASSLATLGETQYF	TGTGCCAGCAGCTTGGCTACATTGGGGGAGACCCAGTACTTC
NA	TRBV3-1	many	TRBJ2-2	CASSQEPDRGELFF	TGTGCCAGCAGCCAAGAGCCGGATAGGGGGGAGCTGTTTTTT
NA	TRBV5-1	many	TRBJ2-7	CASSLEQNYEQYF	TGCGCCAGCAGCTTGGAACAGAACTACGAGCAGTACTTC
NA	TRBV28	many	TRBJ2-3	CAIKDGGLADTQYF	TGTGCCATAAAAGACGGGGGGCTGGCAGATACGCAGTATTTT
NA	TRBV19	NA	TRBJ2-2	CASSAFTGELFF	TGTGCCAGTAGTGCGTTCACCGGGGAGCTGTTTTTT
NA	TRBV30	many	TRBJ1-2	CAWSVERGGYTF	TGTGCCTGGAGTGTAGAAAGGGGTGGCTACACCTTC
NA	TRBV12-3/TRBV12-4	many	TRBJ2-5	CASSLVGVKETQYF	TGTGCCAGCAGTTTAGTAGGGGTAAAGGAGACCCAGTACTTC
NA	TRBV7-3	many	TRBJ2-1	CASSDSGVGNEQFF	TGTGCCAGCAGCGATAGCGGAGTAGGGAATGAGCAGTTCTTC
NA	TRBV13	many	TRBJ2-7	CASSLRVEGGEQYF	TGTGCCAGCAGCTTGCGTGTGGAGGGAGGCGAGCAGTACTTC
NA	TRBV11-2	many	TRBJ1-1	CASSFRPAMNTEAFF	TGTGCCAGCAGCTTCCGACCCGCAATGAACACTGAAGCTTTCTTT
TRBD2	TRBV11-2	many	TRBJ2-1	CASSLRLADTYNEQFF	TGTGCCAGCAGCTTAAGACTAGCGGATACCTACAATGAGCAGTTCTTC
TRBD1	TRBV28	many	TRBJ2-7	CASSLLGTGSYEQYF	TGTGCCAGCAGTTTATTAGGGACAGGCTCCTACGAGCAGTACTTC
NA	TRBV19	many	TRBJ2-6	CASSERSSGANVLTF	TGTGCCAGCAGTGAGAGGTCATCTGGGGCCAACGTCCTGACTTTC